Listed here are 5 T cell receptor beta chains from one sample, sequenced in a study of cytomegalovirus exposure and HLA in healthy donors. The protocol was immunoSEQ multiplex PCR, while the TCRdb copy is restricted to in-frame clones and leaves out a portion. Of more than 95,000 clones in the sample, roughly 89% were seen once. The sequenced material came from PBMCs. The receptors were sampled from a woman under 30 in good health and CMV-seronegative.

This chain connects TRBV30 to TRBJ1-6; TRBD1 agrees at 9 bases. The germline CDR1 and CDR2 sequences are GTSNPN and SVGIG (reference sequence). After removal of 5 bases from V and 9 bases from J, the junction contained 8 bases not matched to a gene. This CDR3 is built from 14 residues. DNA for the CDR3: TGTGCCTGGGGACCGGGACAGGGCTTTTCACCCCTCCACTTT. Its protein product is CAWGPGQGFSPLHF.

The rearrangement uses TRBV4-1 and TRBJ1-2; weak D call: TRBD1 (6 bases). Trimming cost V 0 bases and J 0 bases, with 11 bases left between them. CDR1 is MGHRA and CDR2 is YSYEKL in the germline V gene. CDR3 length: 16 amino acids. CDR3 in amino acids: CASSQDWGRTNYGYTF. Written as DNA, the CDR3 is TGCGCCAGCAGCCAAGATTGGGGGCGGACTAACTATGGCTACACCTTC.

The rearrangement joins TRBV7-8 to TRBJ2-5, with 9 bases fitting TRBD2. There are 16 residues in the CDR3. The junction had 7 bases not matched to a gene; V was cut back by 0 bases and J by 5 bases. CDR1 SGHVS and CDR2 FQNEAQ come from the germline V gene. CDR3 amino acids: CASSLAGLAGVETQYF. The CDR3 DNA reads TGTGCCAGCAGCTTAGCGGGGTTAGCGGGAGTGGAGACCCAGTACTTC. The full variable domain, its missing parts supplied by reference TRBV7-8 and TRBJ2-5, is GAGVSQSPRYKVAKRGQDVALRCDPISGHVSLFWYQQALGQGPEFLTYFQNEAQLDKSGLPSDRFFAERPEGSVSTLKIQRTQQEDSAVYLCASSLAGLAGVETQYFGPGTRLLVL.

This clone turned up a few times. The V and J genes are TRBV10-1 and TRBJ1-6, with a possible D match to TRBD1 (5 bases). The CDR3 is made up of 13 amino acids. Per the germline V gene, CDR1 is WNHNN and CDR2 is SYGVQD (reference sequence). Trimming cost V 4 bases and J 6 bases, with 7 bases left between them. The CDR3 loop is CASSGGLNSPLHF. The CDR3 DNA follows: TGCGCCAGCAGTGGGGGCCTTAATTCACCCCTCCACTTT.

The rearrangement links TRBV29-1 to TRBJ1-2; D might be TRBD1 (5 bases). CDR1 and CDR2 from the germline V gene are SQVTM and ANQGSEA. This CDR3 is 12 amino acids long. V was pared by 4 bases and J by 4 bases, with 10 bases between. The CDR3 nucleotides are TGCAGCGTTGCGGGGGGTGGCTATGGCTACACCTTC. Translated: CSVAGGGYGYTF.